These T cell receptor beta chains were read from a single sample in a study of PD-1 blockade in classical Hodgkin lymphoma. Clones were read by immunoSEQ multiplex PCR, and TCRdb kept only the in-frame ones, dropping some. The sample comprises 25,000 to 30,000 clones, approximately 79% of which are singletons, and roughly 0.52% rests with the top ten. The sample was CD4+ T cells from blood, taken before the fourth cycle of nivolumab. Receptor source: a human donor with classical Hodgkin lymphoma. Each CDR3 is given with its conserved first and last residue. The D gene is left open where the match is weak. Where a row states a size, it is once, few, many or the class of an expanded clone; other rows omit it.

CDR3 DNA: TGTGCCAGCTCACCAAATAGGGGTTCTGGAAACACCATATATTTT
CDR3 protein: CASSPNRGSGNTIYF
clone size: NA
J gene: TRBJ1-3
V gene: TRBV18
D gene: NA

CDR3 DNA: TGTGCCAGCAGCCCCCGGAGGCAGAACACCGGGGAGCTGTTTTTT
CDR3 protein: CASSPRRQNTGELFF
clone size: NA
J gene: TRBJ2-2
V gene: TRBV7-3
D gene: NA

CDR3 DNA: TGTGCCAGCAGTTTAACCGGGACTGAAGCTTTCTTT
CDR3 protein: CASSLTGTEAFF
clone size: NA
J gene: TRBJ1-1
V gene: TRBV28
D gene: NA

CDR3 DNA: TGTGCCAGCGGGACTAGGGGGTACAATGAGCAGTTCTTC
CDR3 protein: CASGTRGYNEQFF
clone size: NA
J gene: TRBJ2-1
V gene: TRBV7-2
D gene: TRBD2

CDR3 DNA: TGTGCCAGCACCCACATGGGACAGTTCACAGATACGCAGTATTTT
CDR3 protein: CASTHMGQFTDTQYF
clone size: few
J gene: TRBJ2-3
V gene: TRBV27
D gene: TRBD1

CDR3 DNA: TGTGCCAGCAGTGCAGGCAATGAGCAGTTCTTC
CDR3 protein: CASSAGNEQFF
clone size: NA
J gene: TRBJ2-1
V gene: TRBV25-1
D gene: NA

CDR3 DNA: TGTGCCAGCAGTCTTCCCGGGAGCGCTCAATTCGGAAAACTGTTTTTT
CDR3 protein: CASSLPGSAQFGKLFF
clone size: NA
J gene: TRBJ1-4
V gene: TRBV28
D gene: NA

CDR3 DNA: TGCGCCAGCAGCAAAGGGGGATCCTACGAGCAGTACTTC
CDR3 protein: CASSKGGSYEQYF
clone size: NA
J gene: TRBJ2-7
V gene: TRBV4-3
D gene: NA

CDR3 DNA: TGTGCCAGCAGTTTTAGGGAGGCCCAAGAGCAGTACTTC
CDR3 protein: CASSFREAQEQYF
clone size: NA
J gene: TRBJ2-7
V gene: TRBV6-6
D gene: NA

CDR3 DNA: TGTGCCAGCCGACAGAACTATGGCTACACCTTC
CDR3 protein: CASRQNYGYTF
clone size: few
J gene: TRBJ1-2
V gene: TRBV6-5
D gene: NA

CDR3 DNA: TGTGCCAGCAGCTTGCCGTGGGCGGCCACTGAAGCTTTCTTT
CDR3 protein: CASSLPWAATEAFF
clone size: NA
J gene: TRBJ1-1
V gene: TRBV5-6
D gene: NA

CDR3 DNA: TGTGCCAGTAGTACCAGACAGGCGGGCACTGAAGCTTTCTTT
CDR3 protein: CASSTRQAGTEAFF
clone size: NA
J gene: TRBJ1-1
V gene: TRBV19
D gene: NA

CDR3 DNA: TGTGCCAGCAGGAGGACAGGAGCACTATCGGGGGGCTACACCTTC
CDR3 protein: CASRRTGALSGGYTF
clone size: once
J gene: TRBJ1-2
V gene: TRBV9
D gene: TRBD1

CDR3 DNA: TGTGCCAGCAGCCTGGAGCCGAACACCGGGGAGCTGTTTTTT
CDR3 protein: CASSLEPNTGELFF
clone size: NA
J gene: TRBJ2-2
V gene: TRBV7-9
D gene: NA

CDR3 DNA: TGTGCCAGCTCATTCGGACAGGCGTCCTACGAGCAGTACTTC
CDR3 protein: CASSFGQASYEQYF
clone size: NA
J gene: TRBJ2-7
V gene: TRBV18
D gene: TRBD1

CDR3 DNA: TGTGCCTGGAGTGTAATGTCCAACACTGAAGCTTTCTTT
CDR3 protein: CAWSVMSNTEAFF
clone size: few
J gene: TRBJ1-1
V gene: TRBV30
D gene: NA

CDR3 DNA: TGCGCCGGCTCTGACCGGGAGCAGTACTTC
CDR3 protein: CAGSDREQYF
clone size: NA
J gene: TRBJ2-7
V gene: TRBV10-1
D gene: NA

CDR3 DNA: TGCGCCAGCAGCCAAGATCGGGGACAGGGCGGAGATACGCAGTATTTT
CDR3 protein: CASSQDRGQGGDTQYF
clone size: NA
J gene: TRBJ2-3
V gene: TRBV4-1
D gene: TRBD1

CDR3 DNA: TGTGCCAGTAAAAGTATCCACAGGGCCGGTACCTACGAGCAGTACTTC
CDR3 protein: CASKSIHRAGTYEQYF
clone size: NA
J gene: TRBJ2-7
V gene: TRBV19
D gene: NA

CDR3 DNA: TGTGCCAGTAGTACGACTAGCGGACTACAAGAGACCCAGTACTTC
CDR3 protein: CASSTTSGLQETQYF
clone size: NA
J gene: TRBJ2-5
V gene: TRBV19
D gene: TRBD2

CDR3 DNA: TGTGCCAGCAGCTCTAACGACGAGCAGTACTTC
CDR3 protein: CASSSNDEQYF
clone size: NA
J gene: TRBJ2-7
V gene: TRBV7-6
D gene: NA

CDR3 DNA: TGTGCCAGCAGTTACGTAGCGGGATTAAATGAGCAGTTCTTC
CDR3 protein: CASSYVAGLNEQFF
clone size: NA
J gene: TRBJ2-1
V gene: TRBV6-5
D gene: TRBD2

CDR3 DNA: TGCAGCGTTCGCGAGAGAAACACTGAAGCTTTCTTT
CDR3 protein: CSVRERNTEAFF
clone size: NA
J gene: TRBJ1-1
V gene: TRBV29-1
D gene: NA

CDR3 DNA: TGTGCCAGCAGCCCCCCCGGTACCCCCAATGAGCAGTTCTTC
CDR3 protein: CASSPPGTPNEQFF
clone size: NA
J gene: TRBJ2-1
V gene: TRBV9
D gene: NA

CDR3 DNA: TGTGCCACGAGTTCGGGGGGGTTTAGCAACACTGAAGCTTTCTTT
CDR3 protein: CATSSGGFSNTEAFF
clone size: NA
J gene: TRBJ1-1
V gene: TRBV5-4
D gene: NA

CDR3 DNA: TGTGCCAGCAGCCTTGGGGCTTTGGACTATGGCTACACCTTC
CDR3 protein: CASSLGALDYGYTF
clone size: NA
J gene: TRBJ1-2
V gene: TRBV4-2
D gene: NA

CDR3 DNA: TGTGCCAGCTCACCTGGCGGAAGGAGCACCGGGGAGCTGTTTTTT
CDR3 protein: CASSPGGRSTGELFF
clone size: NA
J gene: TRBJ2-2
V gene: TRBV18
D gene: NA

CDR3 DNA: TGTGCCAGCAGCCTTGGGACAGGGCGGGATCAGCCCCAGCATTTT
CDR3 protein: CASSLGTGRDQPQHF
clone size: NA
J gene: TRBJ1-5
V gene: TRBV28
D gene: TRBD1

CDR3 DNA: TGTGCCATCAACCCTCGGGGGATGGGTGAGACCCAGTACTTC
CDR3 protein: CAINPRGMGETQYF
clone size: NA
J gene: TRBJ2-5
V gene: TRBV10-3
D gene: NA

CDR3 DNA: TGTGCCAGCAGCCAAGCAACGCGGGCCTACGAGCAGTACTTC
CDR3 protein: CASSQATRAYEQYF
clone size: NA
J gene: TRBJ2-7
V gene: TRBV4-2
D gene: NA

CDR3 DNA: TGTGCCAGCAGCTCCGACAGGGGAGTAAATCAGCCCCAGCATTTT
CDR3 protein: CASSSDRGVNQPQHF
clone size: NA
J gene: TRBJ1-5
V gene: TRBV6-5
D gene: TRBD1

CDR3 DNA: TGTGCCAGTAGTGCCAACGGAGTTGGGTACGAGCAGTACTTC
CDR3 protein: CASSANGVGYEQYF
clone size: NA
J gene: TRBJ2-7
V gene: TRBV19
D gene: NA

CDR3 DNA: TGCGCCAGCAGCCAAGCGCAACTAGGGGGCAATCAGCCCCAGCATTTT
CDR3 protein: CASSQAQLGGNQPQHF
clone size: NA
J gene: TRBJ1-5
V gene: TRBV4-1
D gene: NA

CDR3 DNA: TGTGCCAGCAGCGAGCATCAGGGACCGAACACTGAAGCTTTCTTT
CDR3 protein: CASSEHQGPNTEAFF
clone size: NA
J gene: TRBJ1-1
V gene: TRBV28
D gene: NA

CDR3 DNA: TGTGCCAGCAGCCAAGAATCAATACAGACCCAGTACTTC
CDR3 protein: CASSQESIQTQYF
clone size: NA
J gene: TRBJ2-5
V gene: TRBV14
D gene: NA

CDR3 DNA: TGTGCCAGCAGCCCGGGACAGGGACTTGGTGAGCAGTACTTC
CDR3 protein: CASSPGQGLGEQYF
clone size: NA
J gene: TRBJ2-7
V gene: TRBV7-6
D gene: TRBD1

CDR3 DNA: TGTGCCAGGGAAATCGGACTTTACGAGCAGTACTTC
CDR3 protein: CAREIGLYEQYF
clone size: NA
J gene: TRBJ2-7
V gene: TRBV27
D gene: NA

CDR3 DNA: TGTGCCAGCAGCCCCGGTGCCCGGAACACTGAAGCTTTCTTT
CDR3 protein: CASSPGARNTEAFF
clone size: NA
J gene: TRBJ1-1
V gene: TRBV6-5
D gene: NA

CDR3 DNA: TGTGCCAGCAGCTTAGGCGCCAGCCCTTGGGTCCCCTACGAGCAGTACTTC
CDR3 protein: CASSLGASPWVPYEQYF
clone size: NA
J gene: TRBJ2-7
V gene: TRBV7-9
D gene: NA

CDR3 DNA: TGTGCCAGCAGTCAGGGACAGGGGTGGTCGGAGACCCAGTACTTC
CDR3 protein: CASSQGQGWSETQYF
clone size: once
J gene: TRBJ2-5
V gene: TRBV2
D gene: TRBD1

CDR3 DNA: TGTGCCAGCAGCCTCGGGACTAGCGGACAAGAGACCCAGTACTTC
CDR3 protein: CASSLGTSGQETQYF
clone size: NA
J gene: TRBJ2-5
V gene: TRBV4-2
D gene: TRBD2